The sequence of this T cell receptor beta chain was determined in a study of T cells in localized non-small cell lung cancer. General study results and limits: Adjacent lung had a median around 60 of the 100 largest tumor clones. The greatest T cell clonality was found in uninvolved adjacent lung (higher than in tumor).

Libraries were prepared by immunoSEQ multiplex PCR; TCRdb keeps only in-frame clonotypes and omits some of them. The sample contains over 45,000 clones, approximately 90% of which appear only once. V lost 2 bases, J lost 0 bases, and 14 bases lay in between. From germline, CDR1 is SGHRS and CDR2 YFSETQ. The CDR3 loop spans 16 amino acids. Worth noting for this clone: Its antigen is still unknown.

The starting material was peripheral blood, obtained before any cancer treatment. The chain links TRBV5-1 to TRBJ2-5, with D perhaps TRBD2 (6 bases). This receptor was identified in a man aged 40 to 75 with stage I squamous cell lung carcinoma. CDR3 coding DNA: TGCGCCAGCAGCTTAGGTCGGGGGATGAACCAAGAGACCCAGTACTTC. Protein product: CASSLGRGMNQETQYF.